This T cell receptor (beta chain) originates from a study of blood T cell repertoires in COVID-19. Study as a whole: Samples of COVID-19 (acute and convalescent) were obtained from the United States, Italy and Spain. From T cells, B-cell-depleted T cells, or PBMCs came the material, which was cDNA or gDNA.

Authors' analysis steps: Counts of nucleated cells, estimated from reference gene primer amplification, were obtained. The table came from immunoSEQ multiplex PCR; TCRdb's copy has only in-frame clones and leaves some out. D and trimming were read from the DNA, whereas the V and J calls and clone size are those reported in that table. Seen here are about 70,000 clones, 75% to 85% observed once, and the top ten hold under 7.5%. CDR3 length: 15 residues. The ends were cut back, 2 bases at V and 3 bases at J, with 12 bases in the middle. Germline V CDR1 and CDR2: MNHEY, SMNVEV (reference sequence). V is TRBV27 and J is TRBJ2-3; D ambiguous. Sample: peripheral blood. The source is a man aged 25-45 years with COVID-19, enrolled during active disease. The CDR3 loop reads CASSLAPASTDTQYF. The CDR3 nucleotides are TGTGCCAGCAGTTTAGCGCCCGCATCGACAGATACGCAGTATTTT.